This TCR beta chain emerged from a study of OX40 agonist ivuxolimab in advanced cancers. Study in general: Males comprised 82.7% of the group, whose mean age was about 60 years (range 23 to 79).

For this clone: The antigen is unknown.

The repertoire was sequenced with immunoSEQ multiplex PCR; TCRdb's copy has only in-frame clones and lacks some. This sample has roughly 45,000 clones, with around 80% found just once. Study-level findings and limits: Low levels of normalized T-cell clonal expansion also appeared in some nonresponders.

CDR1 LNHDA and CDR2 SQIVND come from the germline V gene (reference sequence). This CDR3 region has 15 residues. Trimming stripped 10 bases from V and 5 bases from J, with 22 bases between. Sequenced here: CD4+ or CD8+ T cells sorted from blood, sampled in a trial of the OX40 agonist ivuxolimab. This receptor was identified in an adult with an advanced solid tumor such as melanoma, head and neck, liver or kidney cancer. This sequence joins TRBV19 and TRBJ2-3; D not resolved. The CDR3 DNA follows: TGTGCCACGCACCCCAAGAGGTCGGTTGGAGATACGCAGTATTTT. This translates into CATHPKRSVGDTQYF. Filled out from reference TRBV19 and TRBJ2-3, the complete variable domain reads DGGITQSPKYLFRKEGQNVTLSCEQNLNHDAMYWYRQDPGQGLRLIYYSQIVNDFQKGDIAEGYSVSREKKESFPLTVTSAQKNPTAFYLCATHPKRSVGDTQYFGPGTRLTVL.